A selection of T cell receptor beta chains follows, all from one sample in a study of T cell changes during pregnancy in multiple sclerosis. Generated by immunoSEQ multiplex PCR, the TCRdb table keeps only in-frame clones and is missing some. The sample holds about 20,000 clones, roughly nine tenths seen once. The starting material was CD8+ T cells from peripheral blood mononuclear cells, obtained after pregnancy. The receptors originated from a female donor in good health, enrolled as a control in a pregnancy study. Each CDR3 is given with its conserved first and last residue. D genes are given only for firm matches. Size is omitted from some rows. Given values are once, few, many or a class for expanded clones.

j_call clone_size v_call d_call cdr3_nt cdr3_aa
TRBJ1-1 - TRBV11-2 - TGTGCCAGCAGCTTAGGACTTGAAGCTTTCTTT CASSLGLEAFF
TRBJ2-1 - TRBV29-1 TRBD2 TGCAGCGTTGATGGCGGGGGGCCCTCCTACAATGAGCAGTTCTTC CSVDGGGPSYNEQFF
TRBJ1-2 - TRBV25-1 - TGTGCCAGCAGTGGAGGGGGGGTCGACTATGGCTACACCTTC CASSGGGVDYGYTF
TRBJ1-5 - TRBV5-4 TRBD1 TGTGCCAGCAGCCGGGACAGGAATCAGCCCCAGCATTTT CASSRDRNQPQHF
TRBJ2-7 - TRBV9 TRBD2 TGTGCCAGCAGCGAGGGACTAGCGGAGAGCTACGAGCAGTACTTC CASSEGLAESYEQYF
TRBJ1-3 - TRBV14 - TGTGCCAGCAGCCCGAAGGGGTCCGGAAACACCATATATTTT CASSPKGSGNTIYF
TRBJ2-5 - TRBV27 TRBD2 TGTGCCAGCAGCCCCTTAGCGGGAGGGGAACAAGAGACCCAGTACTTC CASSPLAGGEQETQYF
TRBJ2-2 - TRBV19 - TGTGCCAGTACCTTCCGGTCCCCCACCGGGGAGCTGTTTTTT CASTFRSPTGELFF
TRBJ1-4 - TRBV9 - TGTGCCAGCAGCGTAGGATCCATGGGGGGGGGTAGCGAAAAACTGTTTTTT CASSVGSMGGGSEKLFF
TRBJ1-2 - TRBV4-3 - TGCGCCAGCAGCCAAGACTCGACAGCAGACTATGGCTACACCTTC CASSQDSTADYGYTF
TRBJ1-6 - TRBV15 TRBD1 TGTGCCACCAGCAGGGGTCGGGACAGAAATTCACCCCTCCACTTT CATSRGRDRNSPLHF
TRBJ2-7 - TRBV4-1 TRBD1 TGCGCCAGCAGCCATCCCGGGACAGGGGGCTCCTACGAGCAGTACTTC CASSHPGTGGSYEQYF
TRBJ2-7 - TRBV15 - TGTGCCACCAGCAACAACAGAGACGAGCAGTACTTC CATSNNRDEQYF
TRBJ2-7 - TRBV5-3 - TGTGCCAGAAGCTCGGTTTGTGGCTACGAGCAGTACTTC CARSSVCGYEQYF
TRBJ2-4 - TRBV7-2 TRBD1 TGTGCCAGCAGCTTACGACAGGGGGCGATTCAGTACTTC CASSLRQGAIQYF
TRBJ2-7 - TRBV9 - TGTGCCAGCAGCGTAGAGGGCAGGGGTCCCTACGAGCAGTACTTC CASSVEGRGPYEQYF
TRBJ2-3 - TRBV14 TRBD2 TGTGCCAGCAGCCAACGGAAGCTAGCGGAGAGCACAGATACGCAGTATTTT CASSQRKLAESTDTQYF
TRBJ2-5 - TRBV5-4 TRBD2 TGTGCCAGCAGCTTGGCCGGGGGGAGTGAGACCCAGTACTTC CASSLAGGSETQYF
TRBJ1-1 - TRBV27 - TGTGCCAGCAGTTTGAAGAGGGTCCCGAACACTGAAGCTTTCTTT CASSLKRVPNTEAFF
TRBJ2-6 - TRBV27 TRBD1 TGTGCCAGCAGCAGGACAGGGACTGGGGCCAACGTCCTGACTTTC CASSRTGTGANVLTF
TRBJ2-1 - TRBV27 - TGTGCCAGCAGTTCGGGGGGCCCCTACAATGAGCAGTTCTTC CASSSGGPYNEQFF
TRBJ1-2 once TRBV6-1 TRBD1 TGTGCCAGCAGTCCAGGGACAGAAAACTATGGCTACACCTTC CASSPGTENYGYTF
TRBJ2-7 - TRBV12-5 TRBD1 TGTGCTAGTGGTTTGGTAACAGGGGGAGTTTACGAGCAGTACTTC CASGLVTGGVYEQYF
TRBJ2-7 - TRBV6-1 TRBD2 TGTGCCAGCACTGGTCTAGCGGCCGAATCCTACGAGCAGTACTTC CASTGLAAESYEQYF
TRBJ2-7 - TRBV2 TRBD2 TGTGCCAGCAGGAGCGGGGGGGCCGGGTACGAGCAGTACTTC CASRSGGAGYEQYF
TRBJ2-2 - TRBV10-3 TRBD1 TGTGCCATCAGTGATAAGGGGGCGAGTTCCGGGGAGCTGTTTTTT CAISDKGASSGELFF
TRBJ2-3 - TRBV9 - TGTGCCAGCAGCGTCACCGGGACTCTCCGCACAGATACGCAGTATTTT CASSVTGTLRTDTQYF
TRBJ1-1 - TRBV9 - TGTGCCAGCAGCGTAGATAGGGGGATGAACACTGAAGCTTTCTTT CASSVDRGMNTEAFF
TRBJ2-1 once TRBV10-3 TRBD2 TGTGCCATCAGTCTGACTAGCGGGGGAGAGGGTGAGCAGTTCTTC CAISLTSGGEGEQFF
TRBJ1-5 - TRBV6-5 TRBD1 TGTGCCAGCAGTTGGACAGGGGTTAATCAGCCCCAGCATTTT CASSWTGVNQPQHF
TRBJ2-5 - TRBV7-2 TRBD2 TGTGCCAGCAGCTTAAATAAGCGGGAGCGGGAGACCCAGTACTTC CASSLNKRERETQYF
TRBJ2-3 - TRBV6-5 - TGTGCCAGCAGTAGAGGGTACTCGGCCACAGATACGCAGTATTTT CASSRGYSATDTQYF
TRBJ2-3 - TRBV12-2 - TGTGCAAGTCGCTTAGCGCGACGTGGGCCGGGGACAGATACGCAGTATTTT CASRLARRGPGTDTQYF
TRBJ2-7 - TRBV11-2 - TGTGCCAGCAGCTTAGCACGGAGCACCTACGAGCAGTACTTC CASSLARSTYEQYF
TRBJ2-1 few TRBV4-3 TRBD2 TGCGCCAGCAGCCATTATAGCGGGGGCAAGTATAATGAGCAGTTCTTC CASSHYSGGKYNEQFF
TRBJ1-6 medium-sized TRBV4-3 - TGCGCCAGCAGCCAAGATCCGGCAGGGGCGGGTAATTCACCCCTCCACTTT CASSQDPAGAGNSPLHF
TRBJ2-2 - TRBV7-9 - TGTGCCAGCAGCACAGGGCCACAGAAGACCGGGGAGCTGTTTTTT CASSTGPQKTGELFF
TRBJ1-2 - TRBV9 TRBD1 TGTGCCAGCGGGGACAGGGCTGTAGGCTACACCTTC CASGDRAVGYTF
TRBJ1-1 - TRBV7-7 - TGTGCTAGCAGCTTATCGGGGGGGACTGAAGCTTTCTTT CASSLSGGTEAFF
TRBJ1-1 - TRBV29-1 - TGCAGCGTTGTATTTCAGGGTGCTGAAGCTTTCTTT CSVVFQGAEAFF
TRBJ2-3 once TRBV6-5 - TGTGCCAGCAGTCAGGACTTAGAGAGTACAGATACGCAGTATTTT CASSQDLESTDTQYF
TRBJ2-2 - TRBV5-1 - TGCGCCATCCAGATCTTTCAGGGCTCCAAGGGCACCGGGGAGCTGTTTTTT CAIQIFQGSKGTGELFF
TRBJ2-7 - TRBV7-8 TRBD1 TGTGCCAGCAGCTTGAGAGGACAGGGGCCAGTAACCTACGAGCAGTACTTC CASSLRGQGPVTYEQYF
TRBJ1-1 - TRBV7-9 TRBD1 TGTGCCAGCAGCCCAGACAGGGGCCGGAACACTGAAGCTTTCTTT CASSPDRGRNTEAFF
TRBJ2-3 - TRBV4-3 TRBD2 TGCGCCAGCAGCCAAGATTCCCCACTAGCGGGGGGGCAGAGAGATACGCAGTATTTT CASSQDSPLAGGQRDTQYF
TRBJ2-1 - TRBV7-9 - TGTGCCAGCAGCTACTTGGTAAATGAGCAGTTCTTC CASSYLVNEQFF
TRBJ1-3 - TRBV29-1 - TGCAGCGTTGTTTGGTCGGGAGGTGGAAACACCATATATTTT CSVVWSGGGNTIYF
TRBJ2-7 - TRBV30 TRBD2 TGTGCCTGGGTGAGCGGGGGGTTGGTAGATAGCGAGCAGTACTTC CAWVSGGLVDSEQYF
TRBJ1-6 - TRBV5-1 TRBD1 TGCGCCAGCAGCGCAGGGGGGAATTCACCCCTCCACTTT CASSAGGNSPLHF
TRBJ1-5 - TRBV2 - TGTGCCAGCAGTGAGGGTCAGGGAAGACATCAGCCCCAGCATTTT CASSEGQGRHQPQHF